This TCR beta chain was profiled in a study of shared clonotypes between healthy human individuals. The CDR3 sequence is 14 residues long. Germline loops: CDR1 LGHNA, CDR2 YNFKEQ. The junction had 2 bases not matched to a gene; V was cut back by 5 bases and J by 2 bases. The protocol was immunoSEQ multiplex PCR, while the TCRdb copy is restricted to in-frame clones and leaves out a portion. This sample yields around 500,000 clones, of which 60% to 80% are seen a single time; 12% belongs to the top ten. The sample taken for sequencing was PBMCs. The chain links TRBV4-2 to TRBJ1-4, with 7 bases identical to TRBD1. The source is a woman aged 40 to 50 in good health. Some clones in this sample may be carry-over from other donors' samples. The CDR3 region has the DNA TGTGCCAGCAGCTCAGGGGGGACTAATGAAAAACTGTTTTTT. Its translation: CASSSGGTNEKLFF.